This TCR beta chain was profiled in a study of post-analysis software for immune sequencing data. Background on the study: The patients showed relapsing-remitting, secondary progressive and progressive-relapsing multiple sclerosis courses. Study conclusions and caveats: In multiple sclerosis, normalized Chao1 diversity was significantly below that of controls. Patients used about five TRBV segments, including TRBV5-6, TRBV5-1 and TRBV20-1, more often than controls. F measure grouped same-batch samples tightly together.

The CDR3 contains 16 residues. Per germline, CDR1 SEHNR and CDR2 FQNEAQ (reference sequence). Germline trimming cut 4 bases from V and 6 bases from J; bases unmatched to any gene: 11. Unique molecular identifiers had been added to the TCR beta cDNA libraries. There were 1 to 10 million T cells, and about 540,000 cDNA molecules came from them. TCRdb re-called the PCR reads with MiXCR, one entry per CDR3 protein. The data hold roughly 180,000 distinct CDR3 sequences, with over 25% observed a single time. In its sample, this clonotype was seen many times. Its matching antigen is unknown. The chain has TRBV7-9 and TRBJ2-1; TRBD2 matches 8 bases. The TCR was taken from a girl between 5 and 17 years old with multiple sclerosis. Sample: blood. The CDR3 nucleotides are TGTGCCAGCAGCTGGCCCACCGGGACTAGGACCAATGAGCAGTTCTTC. Residues: CASSWPTGTRTNEQFF. The entire variable domain, with the rest obtained from reference TRBV7-9 and TRBJ2-1, is as follows: DTGVSQNPRHKITKRGQNVTFRCDPISEHNRLYWYRQTLGQGPEFLTYFQNEAQLEKSRLLSDRFSAERPKGSFSTLEIQRTEQGDSAMYLCASSWPTGTRTNEQFFGPGTRLTVL.